The 14 T cell receptor beta chains given below trace back to one sample, sequenced in a study of T cells after yellow fever vaccination (dated by TCRdb to the late 2010s). The method behind the library was 5' RACE. Sequencer: Illumina HiSeq 2500. The public reads were quality trimmed at Q25 with fastp and then assembled into clones with MiXCR by TCRdb, keeping productive beta chains. Each entry merges the rows of one CDR3 protein and shows their most common DNA and genes. The sample includes 250,000 or so distinct CDR3 sequences, with about 7% observed a single time. The ten largest clones take up about 1% of the sample. The treatment or condition label of this sample denotes: live attenuated yellow fever vaccine strain. Sequencing used CD4+ T cells sorted from PBMCs, obtained on the day of the yellow fever booster vaccination. The receptors were gathered from a man aged 25-45 years who received the YFV17D yellow fever vaccine.

Many counts were recorded for this clonotype. The rearrangement links TRBV3-1 to TRBJ1-1, with D unresolved. CDR3 length: 14 residues. Trimming took off 0 bases at V and 1 base at J, with 6 bases between the two ends. The germline CDR1 and CDR2 sequences are LGHDT and YNNKEL (reference sequence). As DNA, the CDR3 is TGTGCCAGCAGCCAAGAAGGAGGGAACACTGAAGCTTTCTTT. It codes for CASSQEGGNTEAFF.

This clonotype was recorded at least ten times. The chain recombines TRBV5-1 with TRBJ2-2; no reliable D call. Deletions cut 4 bases from V and 1 base from J, with 8 bases between. The length of the CDR3 is 14 residues. CDR1 is SGHRS and CDR2 is YFSETQ in the germline V gene. CDR3 nucleotide sequence: TGCGCCAGCAGCCCTAGAGAGAACACCGGGGAGCTGTTTTTT. Residues: CASSPRENTGELFF.

This clonotype showed up many times. In DNA, the CDR3 is TGTGCCAGCAGTTACACGTACAGGGGCTACGAGCAGTACTTC. Encoded protein: CASSYTYRGYEQYF. The rearrangement uses TRBV6-5 and TRBJ2-7, with 7 bases identical to TRBD1. V dropped 2 bases and J dropped 3; count of bases not matched to a gene: 4. The CDR3 is 14 residues long. Germline V lookup: CDR1 MNHEY, CDR2 SVGAGI.

The table lists this clonotype with many counts. This chain links TRBV12-3 or TRBV12-4 with TRBJ2-7; 12 bases fit TRBD2. The CDR3 has 15 residues. The V and J ends lost 5 bases and 2 bases, in that order; junction bases with no gene match: 4. This CDR3 is CASSLRLAGAYEQYF. CDR3 DNA sequence: TGTGCCAGCAGTCTAAGACTAGCGGGAGCCTACGAGCAGTACTTC.

The V gene is TRBV4-1, the J gene TRBJ2-3; 11 nucleotides agree with TRBD2. Germline loops: CDR1 MGHRA, CDR2 YSYEKL. There are 14 residues in the CDR3. J gave up 6 bases and V 7 bases, and 6 bases lay outside the gene matches. CDR3 sequence: CASTSSGGRDTQYF. CDR3 nucleotide sequence: TGCGCCAGCACGTCTAGCGGGGGGAGGGATACGCAGTATTTT.

A few counts support this clonotype. This chain links TRBV7-2 with TRBJ2-7, with D perhaps assigned TRBD1 or TRBD2 (5 bases each). V shed 4 bases and J shed 2 bases, with 12 bases lying between them. CDR3 length: 14 amino acids. Germline CDR1 SGHTA, CDR2 FQGNSA. Written as DNA, the CDR3 is TGTGCCAGCAGCTCAAGCCAGGGACCCTACGAGCAGTACTTC. Translation: CASSSSQGPYEQYF. Complete variable domain (other parts from reference TRBV7-2 and TRBJ2-7): GAGVSQSPSNKVTEKGKDVELRCDPISGHTALYWYRQSLGQGLEFLIYFQGNSAPDKSGLPSDRFSAERTGGSVSTLTIQRTQQEDSAVYLCASSSSQGPYEQYFGPGTRLTVT.

The sample holds many counts of this clonotype. The chain links TRBV5-1 to TRBJ2-7, with 14 bases that match TRBD2. V dropped 4 bases and J dropped 0; count of bases not matched to a gene: 6. Germline V lookup: CDR1 SGHRS, CDR2 YFSETQ. The CDR3 length is 17 residues. CDR3 DNA: TGCGCCAGCAGCCGCCAGGGGACTAGCGGGGGCTCCTACGAGCAGTACTTC. This gives the protein CASSRQGTSGGSYEQYF.

This chain connects TRBV5-1 to TRBJ2-1; 8 bases match TRBD2. Per germline, CDR1 SGHRS and CDR2 YFSETQ. The CDR3 sequence is 14 residues long. After removal of 0 bases from V and 8 bases from J, the junction contained 4 bases not matched to a gene. In DNA form, the CDR3 reads TGCGCCAGCAGCTTGGGAGCGGGAGACGATGAGCAGTTCTTC. Protein sequence: CASSLGAGDDEQFF.

The genes are TRBV19 and TRBJ2-2; 8 nucleotides match TRBD1. V was clipped by 4 bases and J by 3 bases; unmatched bases: 1. This CDR3 has 14 residues. The germline V gene has CDR1 LNHDA and CDR2 SQIVND (reference sequence). The CDR3 protein is CASSKQGDTGELFF. Here the CDR3 DNA reads TGTGCCAGTAGTAAACAGGGGGACACCGGGGAGCTGTTTTTT.

Ten or more counts support this clonotype. The chain has TRBV29-1 and TRBJ1-4, with TRBD1 as a possible D gene (5 bases). Per germline, CDR1 SQVTM and CDR2 ANQGSEA. The CDR3 is 13 residues long. The V end lost 4 bases, the J end lost 8 bases, and 14 bases lay between the germline ends. This CDR3 reads CSVADRGSEKLFF. The CDR3 DNA sequence: TGCAGCGTTGCTGATAGGGGTTCGGAAAAACTGTTTTTT.

The table lists this clonotype with many counts. V is TRBV4-1 and J is TRBJ2-5; D remains ambiguous. V lost 4 bases and J lost 4, with 19 bases in between. Per the germline V gene, CDR1 is MGHRA and CDR2 is YSYEKL. CDR3 size: 16 residues. CDR3 amino acids: CASSPYVGPGRETQYF. Here the CDR3 DNA reads TGCGCCAGCAGCCCGTACGTAGGTCCCGGGCGAGAGACCCAGTACTTC.

The J gene is TRBJ2-1, the V gene TRBV10-3, with a possible D match to TRBD1 (5 bases). The CDR3 is made up of 13 amino acids. Looked up from germline, CDR1 is ENHRY and CDR2 is SYGVKD. Trimming pared 5 bases from V and 8 bases from J, leaving 13 bases between. The CDR3 reads CAISFVVGDEQFF. The CDR3 DNA reads TGTGCCATCAGTTTTGTGGTAGGGGATGAGCAGTTCTTC.

This chain links TRBV6-1 with TRBJ2-3, with 12 nucleotides matching TRBD2. The CDR3 is 16 residues long. V was pared by 6 bases and J by 10 bases, with 14 bases of the junction left unmatched. Germline CDR1 reads MNHNS; CDR2 reads SASEGT. The CDR3, as DNA: TGTGCCAGCAGAAAAGGATCACTAGCGGGAGGCTGGTCGCAGTATTTT. The encoded protein is CASRKGSLAGGWSQYF.

Many counts were recorded for this clonotype. The J gene is TRBJ1-5, the V gene TRBV20-1, with 8 bases matching TRBD1. This CDR3 is 15 amino acids long. CDR1 and CDR2 (germline): DFQATT, SNEGSKA (reference sequence). Trimming cost V 6 bases and J 4 bases; bases outside gene matches: 11. The CDR3 loop reads CSASPSTGVNQPQHF. The DNA of the CDR3 is TGCAGTGCCAGTCCCTCGACAGGGGTAAATCAGCCCCAGCATTTT.